A selection of T cell receptor beta chains follows, all from one sample in a study of CD8 T cells in Susac syndrome. TCRdb itself ran the immunoSEQ multiplex PCR reads through MiXCR, one entry per CDR3 protein. Among around 140,000 distinct CDR3 sequences listed, roughly 95% were seen once. Sequenced input: CD4+ T cells from PBMCs. The receptors were gathered from a human donor with multiple sclerosis. CDR3s include the opening cysteine and the closing phenylalanine or tryptophan. The D gene is left open where the match is weak. A clone size is listed for some rows: how often the clone was seen (once, few, many), or a class if it is expanded.

clone_size: -; j_call: TRBJ2-3; d_call: TRBD2; v_call: TRBV20-1; cdr3_nt: TGCAGTGCTGCAAACATCGGGACTAGCGGGCGGGGTACGCAGTATTTT; cdr3_aa: CSAANIGTSGRGTQYF
clone_size: few; j_call: TRBJ2-7; d_call: -; v_call: TRBV30; cdr3_nt: TGTGCCTGGGCCGGGGCCTACGAGCAGTACTTC; cdr3_aa: CAWAGAYEQYF
clone_size: -; j_call: TRBJ2-7; d_call: -; v_call: TRBV3-1; cdr3_nt: TGTGCCAGCAGCCAGAGAGCCGGGACTGGCCCTAGAGAGCAGTACTTC; cdr3_aa: CASSQRAGTGPREQYF
clone_size: once; j_call: TRBJ2-5; d_call: -; v_call: TRBV18; cdr3_nt: TGTGCCAGCCCACCCCATCCCGGGAACACCCAAGAGACCCAGTACTTC; cdr3_aa: CASPPHPGNTQETQYF
clone_size: -; j_call: TRBJ1-1; d_call: -; v_call: TRBV7-6; cdr3_nt: TGTGCCAGCAGCTTAAGGGCCGGGGGCACTGAAGCTTTCTTT; cdr3_aa: CASSLRAGGTEAFF
clone_size: -; j_call: TRBJ1-5; d_call: TRBD1; v_call: TRBV6-6; cdr3_nt: TGTGCCAGCAGTTACTCCGCAACAGGGGGCGACCAGCCCCAGCATTTT; cdr3_aa: CASSYSATGGDQPQHF
clone_size: -; j_call: TRBJ1-2; d_call: -; v_call: TRBV3-1; cdr3_nt: TGTGCCAGCAGCCAAGATTTTCGCCCAGGGAGCAACTATGGCTACACCTTC; cdr3_aa: CASSQDFRPGSNYGYTF
clone_size: -; j_call: TRBJ1-5; d_call: -; v_call: TRBV18; cdr3_nt: TGTGCCAGCTCGGCGAGCACAGGGCAGCCCCAGCATTTT; cdr3_aa: CASSASTGQPQHF
clone_size: -; j_call: TRBJ2-7; d_call: -; v_call: TRBV3-1; cdr3_nt: TGTGCCAGCAGCCAAGTTACTTCCTACGAGCAGTACTTC; cdr3_aa: CASSQVTSYEQYF
clone_size: once; j_call: TRBJ1-2; d_call: -; v_call: TRBV30; cdr3_nt: TGTGCCTGGAGGAGCGGGGGCTACTATGGCTACACCTTC; cdr3_aa: CAWRSGGYYGYTF
clone_size: -; j_call: TRBJ2-7; d_call: -; v_call: TRBV5-4; cdr3_nt: TGTGCCAGCAGCAGACAGCCTCACAAACAGCCGAGCTCCTACGAGCAGTACTTC; cdr3_aa: CASSRQPHKQPSSYEQYF
clone_size: -; j_call: TRBJ1-1; d_call: -; v_call: TRBV14; cdr3_nt: TGTGCCAGCAGCCAATCCCAGAACACTGAAGCTTTCTTT; cdr3_aa: CASSQSQNTEAFF
clone_size: -; j_call: TRBJ2-6; d_call: TRBD1; v_call: TRBV28; cdr3_nt: TGTGCCAGCAGACAGACAGGGGCCGGGGCCAACGTCCTGACTTTC; cdr3_aa: CASRQTGAGANVLTF
clone_size: -; j_call: TRBJ2-1; d_call: TRBD1; v_call: TRBV4-1; cdr3_nt: TGCGCCAGCAGCCAAGATTCACTCGGACAGGGTGTGAGGTGGGAGCAGTTCTTC; cdr3_aa: CASSQDSLGQGVRWEQFF
clone_size: -; j_call: TRBJ1-1; d_call: -; v_call: TRBV28; cdr3_nt: TGTGCCAGCAGAAATCGTCTGACAGGCAGGACTGAAGCTTTCTTT; cdr3_aa: CASRNRLTGRTEAFF
clone_size: -; j_call: TRBJ1-2; d_call: -; v_call: TRBV7-9; cdr3_nt: TGTGCCAGCAGCTTGGGCCCGGGCCATGGCTACACCTTC; cdr3_aa: CASSLGPGHGYTF
clone_size: -; j_call: TRBJ1-1; d_call: -; v_call: TRBV3-1; cdr3_nt: TGTGCCAGCAGGCCTCAGACAGATAGTGAAGCTTTCTTT; cdr3_aa: CASRPQTDSEAFF
clone_size: -; j_call: TRBJ2-7; d_call: -; v_call: TRBV7-9; cdr3_nt: TGTGCCAGCAGCCGTGGCACAACGTCCTACGAGCAGTACTTC; cdr3_aa: CASSRGTTSYEQYF
clone_size: once; j_call: TRBJ2-5; d_call: TRBD1; v_call: TRBV9; cdr3_nt: TGTGCCAGCAGCGTAGAGCCAGGGGGCATAGAGACCCAGTACTTC; cdr3_aa: CASSVEPGGIETQYF
clone_size: few; j_call: TRBJ2-7; d_call: -; v_call: TRBV2; cdr3_nt: TGTGCCAGCAGTAGACAGACCTACGAGCAGTACTTC; cdr3_aa: CASSRQTYEQYF
clone_size: -; j_call: TRBJ2-6; d_call: TRBD1; v_call: TRBV3-1; cdr3_nt: TGTGCCAGCAGCCGGGACAGGAGCTCTGGGGCCAACGTCCTGACTTTC; cdr3_aa: CASSRDRSSGANVLTF
clone_size: -; j_call: TRBJ2-7; d_call: -; v_call: TRBV20-1; cdr3_nt: TGCAGTGCTAGAGTAGGCAGGGTCGGCGGCGAGCAGTACTTC; cdr3_aa: CSARVGRVGGEQYF
clone_size: once; j_call: TRBJ1-1; d_call: -; v_call: TRBV7-2; cdr3_nt: TGTGCCAGCAGCGCCAAAACAGTGAACACTGAAGCTTTCTTT; cdr3_aa: CASSAKTVNTEAFF
clone_size: -; j_call: TRBJ2-3; d_call: -; v_call: TRBV9; cdr3_nt: TGTGCCAGCACCCGGCAAACAGGATCCACAGATACGCAGTATTTT; cdr3_aa: CASTRQTGSTDTQYF
clone_size: -; j_call: TRBJ1-3; d_call: -; v_call: TRBV3-1; cdr3_nt: TGTGCCAGCGCCGCAGGAGGGAACACCATATATTTT; cdr3_aa: CASAAGGNTIYF
clone_size: -; j_call: TRBJ2-4; d_call: TRBD1; v_call: TRBV20-1; cdr3_nt: TGCAGTGCACCGGACAGGTCCAAAAACATTCAGTACTTC; cdr3_aa: CSAPDRSKNIQYF
clone_size: -; j_call: TRBJ1-3; d_call: -; v_call: TRBV30; cdr3_nt: TGTGCCTGGAGTGTTTCCGGAAACACCATATATTTT; cdr3_aa: CAWSVSGNTIYF
clone_size: -; j_call: TRBJ2-1; d_call: TRBD1; v_call: TRBV9; cdr3_nt: TGTGCCAGCAGCGTAGATCGACCAGGGGGTGAGCAGTTCTTC; cdr3_aa: CASSVDRPGGEQFF
clone_size: -; j_call: TRBJ1-2; d_call: -; v_call: TRBV7-2; cdr3_nt: TGTGCCAGCATCCTTAAGGCAGGGGCCGCTGGCTACACCTTC; cdr3_aa: CASILKAGAAGYTF
clone_size: -; j_call: TRBJ2-3; d_call: -; v_call: TRBV5-4; cdr3_nt: TGTGCCAGCAGCTTCCCGGACGGCGCTGATACGCAGTATTTT; cdr3_aa: CASSFPDGADTQYF
clone_size: -; j_call: TRBJ2-1; d_call: -; v_call: TRBV5-1; cdr3_nt: TGCGCCAGCAGCTTCGTAAGTAGCGGATTCAATGAGCAGTTCTTC; cdr3_aa: CASSFVSSGFNEQFF
clone_size: -; j_call: TRBJ2-6; d_call: -; v_call: TRBV9; cdr3_nt: TGTGCCAGCAGCCCAGACTCTGGGGCCAACGTCCTGACTTTC; cdr3_aa: CASSPDSGANVLTF
clone_size: once; j_call: TRBJ2-7; d_call: TRBD1; v_call: TRBV7-6; cdr3_nt: TGTGCCAGCAGCACGTGGGGACAGGGCGAGCAGTACTTC; cdr3_aa: CASSTWGQGEQYF
clone_size: -; j_call: TRBJ1-2; d_call: TRBD1; v_call: TRBV30; cdr3_nt: TGTGCCTGGAACGGTGGGACAGGAGACTATGGCTACACCTTC; cdr3_aa: CAWNGGTGDYGYTF
clone_size: -; j_call: TRBJ1-5; d_call: -; v_call: TRBV19; cdr3_nt: TGTGCCAGTAGTCGTAGAACAGGATCGGGCAATCAGCCCCAGCATTTT; cdr3_aa: CASSRRTGSGNQPQHF
clone_size: -; j_call: TRBJ1-6; d_call: -; v_call: TRBV20-1; cdr3_nt: TGCAGTGCTAGTACCCCTAATAATTCACCCCTCCACTTT; cdr3_aa: CSASTPNNSPLHF
clone_size: -; j_call: TRBJ2-1; d_call: -; v_call: TRBV7-2; cdr3_nt: TGTGCCAGCAGCGGAATGGGGGGGCCCCCCTACAATGAGCAGTTCTTC; cdr3_aa: CASSGMGGPPYNEQFF
clone_size: -; j_call: TRBJ2-4; d_call: -; v_call: TRBV4-2; cdr3_nt: TGTGCCAGCAGCCCCCTCCCGGGCCCTGGCACGTCTTCTTCACAAAACATTCAGTACTTC; cdr3_aa: CASSPLPGPGTSSSQNIQYF
clone_size: -; j_call: TRBJ2-1; d_call: -; v_call: TRBV29-1; cdr3_nt: TGCAGCGTTGGTCCGGGGTACAATGAGCAGTTCTTC; cdr3_aa: CSVGPGYNEQFF
clone_size: -; j_call: TRBJ1-1; d_call: TRBD1; v_call: TRBV2; cdr3_nt: TGTGCCAGCAGTGGGACAGGCGGGAACGAAGCTTTCTTT; cdr3_aa: CASSGTGGNEAFF
clone_size: -; j_call: TRBJ1-2; d_call: -; v_call: TRBV27; cdr3_nt: TGTGCCAGCAGTTTTCGACAGGAGAACTATGGCTACACCTTC; cdr3_aa: CASSFRQENYGYTF
clone_size: -; j_call: TRBJ1-1; d_call: -; v_call: TRBV29-1; cdr3_nt: TGCAGCGCCGAAACAGGTATGAACACTGAAGCTTTCTTT; cdr3_aa: CSAETGMNTEAFF
clone_size: -; j_call: TRBJ1-6; d_call: -; v_call: TRBV9; cdr3_nt: TGTGCCAGCAGCGCCCTCGGAGTACTCGATTCACCCCTCCACTTT; cdr3_aa: CASSALGVLDSPLHF
clone_size: -; j_call: TRBJ2-7; d_call: -; v_call: TRBV27; cdr3_nt: TGTGCCAGCAGTTTATCTCGGGGATCCTACGAGCAGTACTTC; cdr3_aa: CASSLSRGSYEQYF
clone_size: -; j_call: TRBJ2-7; d_call: -; v_call: TRBV5-4; cdr3_nt: TGTGCCAGCAGCTCAATTACCGGGCCGTGGGGCGAGCAGTACTTC; cdr3_aa: CASSSITGPWGEQYF
clone_size: -; j_call: TRBJ1-5; d_call: -; v_call: TRBV20-1; cdr3_nt: TGCAGTGCTAGAGACGGGCCCAGCAATCAGCCCCAGCATTTT; cdr3_aa: CSARDGPSNQPQHF
clone_size: -; j_call: TRBJ2-1; d_call: TRBD2; v_call: TRBV7-7; cdr3_nt: TGTGCCAGCAGCCCGGGACTAGCGGGGATAGGGGAGCAGTTCTTC; cdr3_aa: CASSPGLAGIGEQFF
clone_size: -; j_call: TRBJ1-5; d_call: -; v_call: TRBV28; cdr3_nt: TGTGCCAGCAGACTCAGACAGGCTAGCAATCAGCCCCAGCATTTT; cdr3_aa: CASRLRQASNQPQHF
clone_size: -; j_call: TRBJ1-2; d_call: TRBD1; v_call: TRBV27; cdr3_nt: TGTGCCAGCAGTTTTCAGGGGGCACTCTATGGCTACACCTTC; cdr3_aa: CASSFQGALYGYTF
clone_size: -; j_call: TRBJ2-1; d_call: TRBD1; v_call: TRBV23-1; cdr3_nt: TGCGCCAGCAGTCAATCCCAGGGACAGGGTCGTAATAATGAGCAGTTCTTC; cdr3_aa: CASSQSQGQGRNNEQFF
clone_size: -; j_call: TRBJ2-1; d_call: TRBD2; v_call: TRBV20-1; cdr3_nt: TGCAGTGCTAGAGATCGCGCGGGAGGACCCCGCGAGCAGTTCTTC; cdr3_aa: CSARDRAGGPREQFF
clone_size: -; j_call: TRBJ1-1; d_call: TRBD1; v_call: TRBV29-1; cdr3_nt: TGCAGCGTTGCCTGGGACAGGGGGCTGGGCACTGAAGCTTTCTTT; cdr3_aa: CSVAWDRGLGTEAFF
clone_size: -; j_call: TRBJ1-2; d_call: TRBD1; v_call: TRBV5-5; cdr3_nt: TGTGCCAGCAGCCCGGACAGGGGCCGCTATGGCTACACCTTC; cdr3_aa: CASSPDRGRYGYTF
clone_size: -; j_call: TRBJ2-1; d_call: -; v_call: TRBV11-2; cdr3_nt: TGTGCCAGCAGCGCCCAAGGGGAGAGTCCTTCCAATGAGCAGTTCTTC; cdr3_aa: CASSAQGESPSNEQFF
clone_size: -; j_call: TRBJ2-1; d_call: TRBD2; v_call: TRBV29-1; cdr3_nt: TGCAGCGGATGGACTAGCGGGAGGGGAGGGAACAATGAGCAGTTCTTC; cdr3_aa: CSGWTSGRGGNNEQFF